Presented here are 32 T cell receptor beta chains from one specimen sequenced in a study of T cell repertoires in cytomegalovirus infection. Each CDR3 protein is one row after TCRdb ran MiXCR on the reads. The sample lists 80,000 or so distinct CDR3 sequences, 35% to 45% occurring once. Antigen specificity for these receptors is unknown. Sequencing used CD8+ T cells from cultured PBMCs, obtained from culture after CMV antigen stimulation. Receptor source: a human donor in good health (CMV status not recorded). Some clones in this sample may be carry-over from other donors' samples.

The chain carries TRBV12-3 or TRBV12-4 and TRBJ2-3; D possibly corresponds to TRBD2 (5 bases). V was cut by 8 bases and J by 2 bases, with 11 bases left in between. The CDR3 covers 13 residues. The CDR3 here is CASDLGDTDTQYF. The CDR3 nucleotides read TGTGCCAGCGACCTGGGAGACACAGATACGCAGTATTTT.

This clonotype was recorded a few times. The rearrangement joins TRBV7-9 to TRBJ2-5; 11 bases are shared with TRBD1. This CDR3 is 16 amino acids long. Trimming at V came to 10 bases and at J to 4 bases, leaving 14 bases not matched to a gene. In germline, CDR1 is SEHNR, CDR2 FQNEAQ (reference sequence). The CDR3 DNA sequence: TGTGCCATCCACTCCGCCGGGACAGGGGGTTTAGAGACCCAGTACTTC. Its protein is CAIHSAGTGGLETQYF.

This clonotype was recorded many times. The chain combines TRBV7-2 with TRBJ2-4; D is possibly TRBD2 (6 bases). The germline V and J ends were trimmed by 4 bases and 7 bases, with 26 bases remaining between them. The CDR3 is 18 amino acids. Germline assignment: CDR1 SGHTA and CDR2 FQGNSA. Here the CDR3 reads CASSWVVAAADPNNIQYF. CDR3 sequence (DNA): TGTGCCAGCAGCTGGGTTGTAGCGGCGGCTGACCCAAATAACATTCAGTACTTC.

This sequence joins TRBV13 and TRBJ2-3; 12 nucleotides agree with TRBD1. The V gene's germline CDR1 is PRHDT and CDR2 FYEKMQ (reference sequence). CDR3 length equals 15 residues. The V gene end was trimmed by 5 bases and the J gene end by 4 bases; junction bases not matched to a gene: 4. The CDR3 protein is CASSPRDRGPDTQYF. As DNA, the CDR3 is TGTGCCAGCAGCCCTCGGGACAGGGGGCCAGATACGCAGTATTTT.

This sequence joins TRBV11-1 and TRBJ2-1; possibly TRBD1 or TRBD2 for D (5 bases each). The CDR3 spans 17 residues. Germline CDR1 is SGHAT and CDR2 is FQDESV (reference sequence). The V gene lost 5 bases and the J gene lost 0 bases, with 17 bases spanning the gap. The CDR3 sequence is CASSALPRGNSYNEQFF. The DNA for the CDR3 is TGTGCCAGCAGCGCCCTGCCACGGGGCAACTCCTACAATGAGCAGTTCTTC.

This clonotype has more than one count but fewer than ten. The V call is TRBV7-6, the J call TRBJ2-7; D remains ambiguous. Trimming took 0 bases from V and 0 from J, leaving 9 bases between them. CDR1 SGHVS and CDR2 FNYEAQ come from the germline V gene. The CDR3 runs 15 residues. The DNA of the CDR3 is TGTGCCAGCAGCTTAGCGGGCCGTAGCTCCTACGAGCAGTACTTC. Amino acids: CASSLAGRSSYEQYF. The complete variable domain, with remaining parts taken from reference TRBV7-6 and TRBJ2-7, reads GAGVSQSPRYKVTKRGQDVALRCDPISGHVSLYWYRQALGQGPEFLTYFNYEAQQDKSGLPNDRFSAERPEGSISTLTIQRTEQRDSAMYRCASSLAGRSSYEQYFGPGTRLTVT.

This clonotype was seen only a few times. The chain uses TRBV9 and TRBJ1-3, with a weak D call TRBD1 (6 bases). The CDR3 sequence is 19 residues long. Germline CDR1 and CDR2: SGDLS and YYNGEE. Trimming stripped 3 bases from V and 2 bases from J, with 24 bases between. CDR3 sequence: CASSASAGQTARPGNTIYF. The CDR3 coding sequence is TGTGCCAGCAGCGCATCAGCGGGACAAACAGCTCGGCCTGGAAACACCATATATTTT.

This clonotype turned up a few times. This chain connects TRBV7-2 to TRBJ1-2; D not certain. Deletions cut 0 bases from V and 0 bases from J, with 8 bases between. The CDR3 totals 15 residues. From germline, CDR1 is SGHTA and CDR2 FQGNSA. This CDR3 reads CASSLARQTNYGYTF. The DNA of the CDR3 is TGTGCCAGCAGCTTAGCGCGGCAGACTAACTATGGCTACACCTTC.

The CDR3 here is CASSPQGGGGETQYF. CDR3 nucleotide sequence: TGTGCCAGCAGCCCACAAGGGGGAGGGGGAGAGACCCAGTACTTC. The rearrangement uses TRBV12-3 or TRBV12-4 and TRBJ2-5; possibly TRBD2 for D (7 bases). This CDR3 has 15 amino acids. The germline V and J ends were trimmed by 6 bases and 4 bases, with 18 bases remaining between them.

The CDR3 region is CASSLAMGGPMNTEAFF. CDR3 in DNA: TGTGCCAGCAGCTTGGCAATGGGAGGCCCTATGAACACTGAAGCTTTCTTT. The V and J genes are TRBV7-2 and TRBJ1-1; no reliable D call. V was clipped by 3 bases and J by 0 bases, with 17 bases between them. The CDR3 has 17 residues. Germline CDR1 and CDR2: SGHTA and FQGNSA.

This clonotype was picked up a small number of times. The chain is built from TRBV7-8 and TRBJ2-7, with D possibly being TRBD2 (6 bases). The CDR3 length is 14 residues. Looked up from germline, CDR1 is SGHVS and CDR2 is FQNEAQ. The V end was cut by 3 bases, the J end by 2 bases, with 11 bases between. This CDR3 is CASSFGGVTYEQYF. Here the CDR3 DNA reads TGTGCCAGCAGCTTTGGAGGGGTTACCTACGAGCAGTACTTC.

The chain links TRBV7-2 to TRBJ2-3; 7 bases are shared with TRBD2. Per the germline V gene, CDR1 is SGHTA and CDR2 is FQGNSA. This CDR3 is built from 15 residues. J was trimmed by 1 base and V by 3 bases; bases with no gene match: 4. The CDR3 here is CASSFLGGGTDTQYF. In nucleotides, the CDR3 is TGTGCCAGCAGCTTTTTGGGGGGGGGCACAGATACGCAGTATTTT. Together with reference TRBV7-2 and TRBJ2-3, the CDR3 gives the full variable domain: GAGVSQSPSNKVTEKGKDVELRCDPISGHTALYWYRQSLGQGLEFLIYFQGNSAPDKSGLPSDRFSAERTGGSVSTLTIQRTQQEDSAVYLCASSFLGGGTDTQYFGPGTRLTVL.

The count of this clonotype is one. The V and J genes are TRBV29-1 and TRBJ2-5; 9 nucleotides align to TRBD1. Trimming took 4 bases from V and 3 from J; bases not matched to a gene: 6. This CDR3 is 14 amino acids long. The germline V gene has CDR1 SQVTM and CDR2 ANQGSEA. The CDR3 loop reads CSVVDGTGKETQYF. CDR3 DNA: TGCAGCGTTGTCGATGGGACAGGGAAAGAGACCCAGTACTTC.

This clonotype is a singleton in its sample. The germline gene is not matched at one end of the junction; a read error may be the cause. The chain uses TRBV7-7 and TRBJ2-3; perhaps TRBD1 as D (6 bases). Germline V gives CDR1 SSHAT, CDR2 FNYEAQ (reference sequence). The CDR3 is made up of 15 amino acids. DNA for the CDR3: TGTGCTAGCAGCTTAGGCATGGGGGCCGCAGATACGCAGTATTTT. Translated, it gives CASSLGMGAADTQYF. Full variable domain (remainder filled in from reference TRBV7-7 and TRBJ2-3): GAGVSQSPRYKVTKRGQDVTLRCDPISSHATLYWYQQALGQGPEFLTYFNYEAQPDKSGLPSDRFSAERPEGSISTLTIQRTEQRDSAMYRCASSLGMGAADTQYFGPGTRLTVL.

The gene calls are TRBV7-6 and TRBJ1-1, with TRBD1 as a possible D gene (5 bases). Per the germline V gene, CDR1 is SGHVS and CDR2 is FNYEAQ. CDR3 length: 17 amino acids. V lost 4 bases and J 1 base, leaving 19 bases between the germline ends. The CDR3 nucleotides are TGTGCCAGCAGCTCAAGATTTACCGGGACGGAGAACACTGAAGCTTTCTTT. This gives the protein CASSSRFTGTENTEAFF.

The chain recombines TRBV2 with TRBJ1-2, with D unresolved. V was shortened by 5 bases and J by 6 bases, with 7 bases between the two germline ends. CDR1 SNHLY and CDR2 FYNNEI come from the germline V gene. The CDR3 is 11 amino acids. CDR3 sequence (DNA): TGTGCCAGCAGTACCCTAAATGGCTACACCTTC. Its translation: CASSTLNGYTF.

The sample holds a few counts of this clonotype. This chain connects TRBV19 to TRBJ1-5, with D unclear. CDR1 LNHDA and CDR2 SQIVND come from the germline V gene (reference sequence). The ends were cut back, 3 bases at V and 5 bases at J, with 14 bases in the middle. The CDR3 spans 15 residues. The CDR3: CASSIFVSEDQPQHF. In nucleotides, the CDR3 is TGTGCCAGTAGTATTTTTGTCAGTGAAGATCAGCCCCAGCATTTT.

This clonotype was seen more than once but under ten times. V usage is TRBV7-8 and J usage is TRBJ1-1, with 9 bases fitting TRBD1. Germline assignment: CDR1 SGHVS and CDR2 FQNEAQ. The junction had 2 bases not matched to a gene; V was cut back by 2 bases and J by 1 base. The CDR3 length is 15 residues. The CDR3 reads CASSLPGQGNTEAFF. In DNA form, the CDR3 reads TGTGCCAGCAGCTTACCGGGACAGGGGAACACTGAAGCTTTCTTT. The whole variable domain, filled in from reference TRBV7-8 and TRBJ1-1, reads GAGVSQSPRYKVAKRGQDVALRCDPISGHVSLFWYQQALGQGPEFLTYFQNEAQLDKSGLPSDRFFAERPEGSVSTLKIQRTQQEDSAVYLCASSLPGQGNTEAFFGQGTRLTVV.

V gene TRBV6-4 combines with J gene TRBJ2-2; D perhaps matches TRBD1 (5 bases). Per germline, CDR1 MRHNA and CDR2 SNTAGT. The CDR3 consists of 16 residues. The ends were cut back, 6 bases at V and 4 bases at J, with 18 bases in the middle. CDR3 loop: CASSVGHRSPTGELFF. As DNA, the CDR3 is TGTGCCAGCAGCGTGGGGCACAGGAGTCCCACCGGGGAGCTGTTTTTT.

This sequence joins TRBV10-3 and TRBJ2-5; D is possibly TRBD1 (5 bases). The CDR3 spans 15 residues. Germline V gene lookup returns CDR1 ENHRY and CDR2 SYGVKD. V lost 0 bases and J lost 5, with 13 bases in between. CDR3 in DNA: TGTGCCATCAGTGAGTCGTTGGGGCTGGGGGAGACCCAGTACTTC. It codes for CAISESLGLGETQYF.

V is TRBV10-3 and J is TRBJ1-2; D not certain. Trimming left V 0 bases short and J 7 bases short, with 15 bases between. Germline V gives CDR1 ENHRY, CDR2 SYGVKD. The CDR3 runs to 15 residues. CDR3 in amino acids: CAISESTHVTGGYTF. Here the CDR3 DNA reads TGTGCCATCAGTGAGTCGACTCATGTGACTGGTGGCTACACCTTC.

This sequence joins TRBV5-3 and TRBJ2-7; 9 bases map to TRBD1. TRBV5-3 is reported as an ORF; its role is uncertain. V lost 8 bases to trimming and J lost 6 bases; unmatched junction nucleotides: 12. This CDR3 spans 14 amino acids. The CDR3, as DNA: TGTGCCAGCAGTTCCCGGGACAGGGCGGGCGAGCAGTACTTC. Amino acids: CASSSRDRAGEQYF.

This clonotype was recorded a few times. The chain couples TRBV4-2 to TRBJ2-5, with TRBD2 matching over 11 bases. Germline CDR1 is LGHNA and CDR2 is YNFKEQ. V was pared by 1 base and J by 5 bases, with 6 bases of the junction left unmatched. The CDR3 is 16 amino acids. CDR3 protein: CASSQVIAGGPETQYF. In DNA form, the CDR3 reads TGTGCCAGCAGCCAAGTGATAGCGGGGGGGCCGGAGACCCAGTACTTC.

This clonotype was detected only a few times. This chain's CDR3 is CASSLVGSDRGYSGELFF. The CDR3 DNA follows: TGTGCCAGCAGCTTAGTGGGGTCGGACAGGGGATATAGCGGGGAGCTGTTTTTT. J is TRBJ2-2 and V is TRBV7-2; TRBD1 matches at 9 bases. The CDR3 runs 18 residues. Per germline, CDR1 SGHTA and CDR2 FQGNSA. Trimming removed 1 base from V and 7 bases from J; junction bases left unmatched: 13.

The gene calls are TRBV6-5 and TRBJ2-2; perhaps TRBD2 as D (5 bases). CDR3 length equals 16 residues. Trimming pared 2 bases from V and 3 bases from J, leaving 13 bases between. Germline values: CDR1 MNHEY, CDR2 SVGAGI. CDR3 DNA: TGTGCCAGCAGTTACGAGGGCAGGACGGACACCGGGGAGCTGTTTTTT. Translated: CASSYEGRTDTGELFF.

The chain links TRBV7-2 to TRBJ1-1; TRBD1 might be the D (5 bases). Between the trimmed V and J ends, which lost 5 bases and 2 bases, there was a span of 21 bases. CDR3 size: 17 residues. Germline CDR1 is SGHTA and CDR2 is FQGNSA. This chain's CDR3 is CASSLRDPKALNTEAFF. In DNA form, the CDR3 reads TGTGCCAGCAGCCTCCGGGACCCAAAGGCATTAAACACTGAAGCTTTCTTT.

This clonotype was counted only a few times. This chain joins TRBV5-8 and TRBJ1-1; D unresolved. Germline V gene data show CDR1 as SGHTS and CDR2 as YDEGEE. The CDR3 is 13 amino acids. Trimming stripped 4 bases from V and 1 base from J, with 8 bases between. CDR3 nucleotide sequence: TGTGCCAGCAGCGTTGTTGCGAACACTGAAGCTTTCTTT. As protein: CASSVVANTEAFF.

This clonotype was picked up a small number of times. This chain connects TRBV7-2 to TRBJ2-7; tentative D call: TRBD1 (6 bases). Trimming left V 5 bases short and J 3 bases short, with 14 bases between. From germline, CDR1 is SGHTA and CDR2 FQGNSA. There are 14 residues in the CDR3. This CDR3 reads CASSPTGVGYEQYF. CDR3 DNA: TGTGCCAGCAGCCCGACAGGTGTCGGCTACGAGCAGTACTTC.

The gene calls are TRBV28 and TRBJ2-7; the D is unclear. CDR1 and CDR2 from the germline V gene are MDHEN and SYDVKM. CDR3 size: 15 residues. V lost 1 base, J lost 5 bases, and 15 bases lay in between. DNA for the CDR3: TGTGCCAGCAGTTTATTGAAGGAAATTAGGGACGAGCAGTACTTC. This encodes CASSLLKEIRDEQYF.

J is TRBJ2-1 and V is TRBV7-9; TRBD2 matches at 12 bases. After removal of 5 bases from V and 8 bases from J, the junction contained 7 bases not matched to a gene. In germline, CDR1 is SEHNR, CDR2 FQNEAQ (reference sequence). The length of the CDR3 is 15 residues. CDR3 protein: CASSETSGGGDEQFF. The CDR3 DNA sequence: TGTGCCAGCAGCGAGACTAGCGGGGGAGGCGATGAGCAGTTCTTC.

This clonotype turned up a few times. For the CDR3, the DNA is TGTGCCAGCAGCATGGACCGGGCTCTTAGGGAGACCCAGTACTTC. Amino acid sequence: CASSMDRALRETQYF. The V and J genes are TRBV7-2 and TRBJ2-5; D not certain. CDR1 and CDR2 from the germline V gene are SGHTA and FQGNSA. The CDR3 totals 15 residues. Between the trimmed V and J ends, which lost 5 bases and 5 bases, there was a span of 18 bases.

The chain has TRBV4-2 and TRBJ1-1; D gene uncertain. The CDR3 spans 14 residues. CDR1 LGHNA and CDR2 YNFKEQ come from the germline V gene. V lost 1 base and J 0 bases, leaving 6 bases between the germline ends. CDR3 region: CASSQGLMNTEAFF. In DNA form, the CDR3 reads TGTGCCAGCAGCCAAGGGCTGATGAACACTGAAGCTTTCTTT.